This TCR beta chain was sequenced in a study of radiation and T cells in renal cell carcinoma. Study-level findings and limits: Top tumor clonotypes rose in blood 2 weeks post-radiation, then contracted.

Method: immunoSEQ multiplex PCR; TCRdb's copy keeps in-frame clones and lacks some. This table has approximately 65,000 clones, around three quarters appearing once. This CDR3 has 13 amino acids. V lost 5 bases and J 6 bases, leaving 14 bases between the germline ends. Germline V gives CDR1 MNHNS, CDR2 SASEGT. A word on this clone: Its antigen is not identified.

Sample time point: blood 4 weeks post-SBRT, at nephrectomy. Noted treatment: 15 Gy SBRT to primary tumor, nephrectomy 4 weeks later. Nephrectomy followed 15 Gy stereotactic body radiation by 4 weeks. After SBRT, blood was collected at 2 and 4 weeks, plus baseline. Clear cell pathology was present in this patient's renal cell carcinoma. The chain links TRBV6-1 to TRBJ2-7; D gene unclear. The input for sequencing was blood, taken from a patient whose treatment included radiotherapy and nephrectomy. This TCR derives from a man aged 55 to 70 with renal cell carcinoma. The CDR3 spells CASSTQVTGEQYV. The CDR3, as DNA: TGTGCCAGCAGTACCCAAGTAACCGGCGAGCAGTACGTC.